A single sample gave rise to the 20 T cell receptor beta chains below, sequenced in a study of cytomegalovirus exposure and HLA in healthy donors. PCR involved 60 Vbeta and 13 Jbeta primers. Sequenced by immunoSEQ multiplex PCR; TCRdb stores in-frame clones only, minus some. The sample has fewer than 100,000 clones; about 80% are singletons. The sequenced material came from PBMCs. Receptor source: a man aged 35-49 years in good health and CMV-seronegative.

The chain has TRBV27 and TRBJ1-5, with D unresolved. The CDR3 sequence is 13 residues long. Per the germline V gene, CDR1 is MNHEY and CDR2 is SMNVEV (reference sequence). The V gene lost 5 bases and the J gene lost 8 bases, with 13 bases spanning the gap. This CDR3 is CASSPQAWEPQHF. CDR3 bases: TGTGCCAGCAGTCCCCAGGCCTGGGAGCCCCAGCATTTT.

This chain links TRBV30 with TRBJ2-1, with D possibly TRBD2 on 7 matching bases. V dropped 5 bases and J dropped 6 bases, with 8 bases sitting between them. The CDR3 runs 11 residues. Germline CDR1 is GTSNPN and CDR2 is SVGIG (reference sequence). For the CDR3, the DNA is TGTGCCTGGGCGGGGGCCAATGAGCAGTTCTTC. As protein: CAWAGANEQFF.

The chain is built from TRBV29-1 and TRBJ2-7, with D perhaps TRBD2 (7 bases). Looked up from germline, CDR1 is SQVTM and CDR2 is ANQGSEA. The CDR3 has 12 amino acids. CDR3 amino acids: CTAAGASYEQYF. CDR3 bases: TGCACCGCGGCGGGGGCCTCCTACGAGCAGTACTTC.

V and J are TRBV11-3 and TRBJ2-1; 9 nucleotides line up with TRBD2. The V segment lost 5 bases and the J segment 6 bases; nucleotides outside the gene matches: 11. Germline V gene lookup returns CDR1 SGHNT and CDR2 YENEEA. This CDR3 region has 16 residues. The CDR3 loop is CASSPLLAGSTNEQFF. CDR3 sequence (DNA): TGTGCCAGCAGCCCCCTCCTAGCGGGGTCGACCAATGAGCAGTTCTTC. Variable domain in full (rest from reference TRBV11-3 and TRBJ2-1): EAGVVQSPRYKIIEKKQPVAFWCNPISGHNTLYWYLQNLGQGPELLIRYENEEAVDDSQLPKDRFSAERLKGVDSTLKIQPAELGDSAVYLCASSPLLAGSTNEQFFGPGTRLTVL.

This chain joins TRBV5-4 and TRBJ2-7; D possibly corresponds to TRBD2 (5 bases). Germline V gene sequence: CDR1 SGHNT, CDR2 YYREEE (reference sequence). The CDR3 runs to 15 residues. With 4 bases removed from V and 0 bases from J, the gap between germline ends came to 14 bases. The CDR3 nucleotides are TGTGCCAGCAGCCTTGGAGGACCTCGCTCCTACGAGCAGTACTTC. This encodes CASSLGGPRSYEQYF.

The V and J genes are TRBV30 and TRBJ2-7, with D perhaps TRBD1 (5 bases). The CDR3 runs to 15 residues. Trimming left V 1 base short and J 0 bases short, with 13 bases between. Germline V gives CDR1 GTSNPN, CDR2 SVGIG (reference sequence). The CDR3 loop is CAWSDLTASSYEQYF. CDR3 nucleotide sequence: TGTGCCTGGAGTGATCTGACAGCCAGCTCCTACGAGCAGTACTTC.

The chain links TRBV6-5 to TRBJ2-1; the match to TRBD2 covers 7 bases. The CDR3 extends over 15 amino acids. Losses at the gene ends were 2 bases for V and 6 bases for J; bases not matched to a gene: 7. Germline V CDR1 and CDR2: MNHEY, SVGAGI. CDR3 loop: CASSYLGLVSNEQFF. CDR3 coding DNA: TGTGCCAGCAGTTACCTAGGACTAGTCTCCAATGAGCAGTTCTTC.

As DNA, the CDR3 is TGTGCCTTGAGAAATTCGGGATTTACTACCACTGAAGCTTTCTTT. It specifies CALRNSGFTTTEAFF. The genes are TRBV30 and TRBJ1-1, with unresolved D. The ends were cut back, 7 bases at V and 4 bases at J, with 22 bases in the middle. CDR3 length: 15 residues. Germline CDR1 and CDR2: GTSNPN and SVGIG (reference sequence).

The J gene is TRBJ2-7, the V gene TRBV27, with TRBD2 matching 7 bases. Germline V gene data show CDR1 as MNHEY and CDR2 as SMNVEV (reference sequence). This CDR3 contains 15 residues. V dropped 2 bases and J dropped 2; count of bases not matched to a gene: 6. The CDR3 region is CASSLGQGGTYEQYF. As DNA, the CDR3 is TGTGCCAGCAGTTTAGGGCAGGGAGGGACCTACGAGCAGTACTTC.

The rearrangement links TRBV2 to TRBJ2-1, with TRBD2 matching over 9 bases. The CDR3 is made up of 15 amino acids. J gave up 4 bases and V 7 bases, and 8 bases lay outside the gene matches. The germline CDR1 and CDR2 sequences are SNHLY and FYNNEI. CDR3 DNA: TGTGCCAGCAAGTCACAGCGGGGGGCTTACAATGAGCAGTTCTTC. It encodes CASKSQRGAYNEQFF.

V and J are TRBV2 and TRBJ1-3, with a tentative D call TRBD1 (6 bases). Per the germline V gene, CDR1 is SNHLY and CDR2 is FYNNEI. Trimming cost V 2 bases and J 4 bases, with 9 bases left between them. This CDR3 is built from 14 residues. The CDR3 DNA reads TGTGCCAGCAGTGAACCCAGGGGAGGAAACACCATATATTTT. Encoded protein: CASSEPRGGNTIYF.

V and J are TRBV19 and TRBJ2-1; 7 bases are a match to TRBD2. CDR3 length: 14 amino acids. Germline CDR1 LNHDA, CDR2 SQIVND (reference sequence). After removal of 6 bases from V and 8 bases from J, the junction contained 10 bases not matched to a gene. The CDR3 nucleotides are TGTGCCAGTAGGTCTAGCGGAGGAGGGGATGAGCAGTTCTTC. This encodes CASRSSGGGDEQFF.

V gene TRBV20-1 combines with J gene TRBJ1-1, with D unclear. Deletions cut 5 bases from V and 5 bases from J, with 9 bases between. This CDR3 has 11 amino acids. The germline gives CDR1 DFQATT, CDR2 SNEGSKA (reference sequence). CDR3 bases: TGCAGTGCTGCCCTGAGGACTGAAGCTTTCTTT. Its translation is CSAALRTEAFF.

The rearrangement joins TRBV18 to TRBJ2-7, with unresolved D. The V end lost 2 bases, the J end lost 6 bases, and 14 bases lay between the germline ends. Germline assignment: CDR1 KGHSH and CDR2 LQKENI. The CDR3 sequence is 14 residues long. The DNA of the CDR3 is TGTGCCAGCTCACCAACGTACGAACCGGGCGAGCAGTACTTC. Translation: CASSPTYEPGEQYF. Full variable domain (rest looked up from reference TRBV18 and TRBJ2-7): NAGVMQNPRHLVRRRGQEARLRCSPMKGHSHVYWYRQLPEEGLKFMVYLQKENIIDESGMPKERFSAEFPKEGPSILRIQQVVRGDSAAYFCASSPTYEPGEQYFGPGTRLTVT.

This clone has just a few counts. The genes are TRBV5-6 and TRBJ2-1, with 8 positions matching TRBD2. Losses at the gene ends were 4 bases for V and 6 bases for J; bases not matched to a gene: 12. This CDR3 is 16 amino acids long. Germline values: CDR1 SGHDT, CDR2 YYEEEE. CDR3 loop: CASSRGTRALGNEQFF. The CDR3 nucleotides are TGTGCCAGCAGCCGCGGGACTAGAGCGCTTGGCAATGAGCAGTTCTTC. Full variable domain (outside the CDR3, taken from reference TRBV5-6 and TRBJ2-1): DAGVTQSPTHLIKTRGQQVTLRCSPKSGHDTVSWYQQALGQGPQFIFQYYEEEERQRGNFPDRFSGHQFPNYSSELNVNALLLGDSALYLCASSRGTRALGNEQFFGPGTRLTVL.

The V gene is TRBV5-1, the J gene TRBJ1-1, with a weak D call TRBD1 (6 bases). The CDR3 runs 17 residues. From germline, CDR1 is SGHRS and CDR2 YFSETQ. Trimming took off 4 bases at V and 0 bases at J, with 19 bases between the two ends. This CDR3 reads CASSRQIGQGMNTEAFF. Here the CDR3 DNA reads TGCGCCAGCAGCCGCCAAATCGGCCAGGGGATGAACACTGAAGCTTTCTTT.

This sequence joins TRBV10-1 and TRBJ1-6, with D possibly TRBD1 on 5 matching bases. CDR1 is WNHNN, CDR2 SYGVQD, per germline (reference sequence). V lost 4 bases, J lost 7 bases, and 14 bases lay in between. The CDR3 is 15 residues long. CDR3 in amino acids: CASSAAGRGNSPLHF. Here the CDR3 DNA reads TGCGCCAGCAGTGCGGCGGGGCGCGGGAATTCACCCCTCCACTTT.

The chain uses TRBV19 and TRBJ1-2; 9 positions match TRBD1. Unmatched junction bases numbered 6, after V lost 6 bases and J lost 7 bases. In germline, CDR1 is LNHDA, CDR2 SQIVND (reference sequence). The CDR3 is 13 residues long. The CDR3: CASSLGQGFGYTF. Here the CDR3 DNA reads TGTGCCAGTAGCCTGGGACAGGGTTTTGGCTACACCTTC.

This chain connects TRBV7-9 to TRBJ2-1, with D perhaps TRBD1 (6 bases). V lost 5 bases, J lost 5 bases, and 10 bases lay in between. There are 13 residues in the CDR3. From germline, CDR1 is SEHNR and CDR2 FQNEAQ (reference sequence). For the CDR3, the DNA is TGTGCCAGCAGCCCGGACAGCAACAATGAGCAGTTCTTC. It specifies CASSPDSNNEQFF.

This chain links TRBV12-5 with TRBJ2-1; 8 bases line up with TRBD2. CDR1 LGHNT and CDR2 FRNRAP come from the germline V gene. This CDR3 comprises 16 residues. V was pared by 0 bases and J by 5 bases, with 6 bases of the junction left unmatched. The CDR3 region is CASGLVTGGFNNEQFF. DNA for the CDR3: TGTGCTAGTGGTTTGGTAACGGGGGGGTTTAACAATGAGCAGTTCTTC. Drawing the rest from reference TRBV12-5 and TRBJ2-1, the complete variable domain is DARVTQTPRHKVTEMGQEVTMRCQPILGHNTVFWYRQTMMQGLELLAYFRNRAPLDDSGMPKDRFSAEMPDATLATLKIQPSEPRDSAVYFCASGLVTGGFNNEQFFGPGTRLTVL.